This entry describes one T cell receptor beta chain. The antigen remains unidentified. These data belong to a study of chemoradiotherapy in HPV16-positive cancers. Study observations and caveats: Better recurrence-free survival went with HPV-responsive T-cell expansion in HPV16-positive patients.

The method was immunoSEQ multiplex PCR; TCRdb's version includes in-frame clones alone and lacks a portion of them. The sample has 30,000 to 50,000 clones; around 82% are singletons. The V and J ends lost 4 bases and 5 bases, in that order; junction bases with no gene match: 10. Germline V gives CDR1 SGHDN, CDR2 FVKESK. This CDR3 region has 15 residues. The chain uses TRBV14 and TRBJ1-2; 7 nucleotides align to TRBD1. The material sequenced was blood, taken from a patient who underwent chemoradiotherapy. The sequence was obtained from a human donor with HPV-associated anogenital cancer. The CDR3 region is CASSRSGTDLYGYTF. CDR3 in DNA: TGTGCCAGCAGCCGATCTGGGACAGACCTATATGGCTACACCTTC.